Reported below is one T cell receptor (beta chain). The source of the sample is a study of blood T cell repertoires in COVID-19. About the research overall: The origin of the acute and convalescent COVID-19 samples was the United States, Italy and Spain. Sample material is recorded as cDNA or gDNA derived from T cells, B-cell-depleted T cells, or PBMCs.

The data were produced by immunoSEQ multiplex PCR, yet TCRdb's version contains in-frame clones alone and is incomplete. The table records some 170,000 clones, about 80% of them present only once. Germline loops: CDR1 SGHAT, CDR2 FQDESV (reference sequence). V was clipped by 6 bases and J by 1 base, with 9 bases between them. The CDR3 consists of 13 residues. Material: peripheral blood. The chain employs TRBV11-1 and TRBJ1-1; D unclear. The TCR originated in a woman in her 70s with acute or convalescent COVID-19. The CDR3 sequence: CASSFTANTEAFF. Here the CDR3 DNA reads TGTGCCAGCAGTTTCACAGCGAACACTGAAGCTTTCTTT.